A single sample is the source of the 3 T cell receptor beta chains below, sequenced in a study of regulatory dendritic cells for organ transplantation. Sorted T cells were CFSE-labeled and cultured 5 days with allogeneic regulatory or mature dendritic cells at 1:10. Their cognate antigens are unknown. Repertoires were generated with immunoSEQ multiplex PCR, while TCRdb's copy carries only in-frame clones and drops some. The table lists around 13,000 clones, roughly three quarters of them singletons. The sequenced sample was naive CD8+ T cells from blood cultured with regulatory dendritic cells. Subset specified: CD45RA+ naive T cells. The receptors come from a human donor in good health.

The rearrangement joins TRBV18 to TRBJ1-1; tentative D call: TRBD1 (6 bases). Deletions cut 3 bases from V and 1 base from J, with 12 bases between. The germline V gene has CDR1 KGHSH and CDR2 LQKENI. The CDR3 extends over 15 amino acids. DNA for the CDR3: TGTGCCAGCTCACCCCTTAGGGGGGGGAACACTGAAGCTTTCTTT. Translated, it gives CASSPLRGGNTEAFF.

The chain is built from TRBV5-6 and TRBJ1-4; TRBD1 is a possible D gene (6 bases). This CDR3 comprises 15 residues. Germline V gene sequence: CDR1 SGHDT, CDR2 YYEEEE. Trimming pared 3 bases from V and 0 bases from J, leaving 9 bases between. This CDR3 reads CASSSWTATNEKLFF. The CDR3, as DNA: TGTGCCAGCAGCTCCTGGACAGCAACTAATGAAAAACTGTTTTTT.

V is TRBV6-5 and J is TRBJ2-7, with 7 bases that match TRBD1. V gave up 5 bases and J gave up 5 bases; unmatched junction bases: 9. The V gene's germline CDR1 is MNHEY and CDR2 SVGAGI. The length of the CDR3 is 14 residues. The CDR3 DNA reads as TGTGCCAGCAGTGAGAGACAGGGCATCCACGAGCAGTACTTC. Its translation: CASSERQGIHEQYF.